These T cell receptor beta chains were read from a single sample in a study of human T cells and chemical hapten exposure. TCRdb recomputed calls from the RACE reads with MiXCR, one row per CDR3 protein. Counted here are about 90,000 distinct CDR3 sequences, about a tenth occurring once; the ten biggest clones make up roughly 1%. This material consisted of whole blood, taken in connection with sensitization to the hapten diphenylcyclopropenone (DPC). These receptors originate from a woman aged 30 to 39 with alopecia areata. Some clones in this sample may be carry-over from other donors' samples. Both conserved end residues are part of each CDR3. D genes are given only for firm matches. Some rows have no size entry. The others give once, few or many, or a class for an expanded clone.

CDR3 length: 16
V gene: TRBV24-1
D gene: NA
J gene: TRBJ2-2
clone size: few
CDR3 DNA: TGTGCCACCAGTGATTTGCGTGGGGGGCCGGACGGGGAGCTGTTTTTT
CDR3 protein: CATSDLRGGPDGELFF

CDR3 length: 16
V gene: TRBV28
D gene: TRBD1
J gene: TRBJ1-2
clone size: NA
CDR3 DNA: TGTGCCAGCAGCAGACAGGGGGCGAGGAAAGCCTATGGCTACACCTTC
CDR3 protein: CASSRQGARKAYGYTF

CDR3 length: 16
V gene: TRBV5-6
D gene: NA
J gene: TRBJ2-1
clone size: few
CDR3 DNA: TGTGCCAGCAGCCCCCTCGGCAGGGCGGTATACAATGAGCAGTTCTTC
CDR3 protein: CASSPLGRAVYNEQFF

CDR3 length: 16
V gene: TRBV4-1
D gene: NA
J gene: TRBJ2-2
clone size: NA
CDR3 DNA: TGCGCCAGCAGCCAGGAGGGACAGCGTATCACCGGGGAGCTGTTTTTT
CDR3 protein: CASSQEGQRITGELFF

CDR3 length: 17
V gene: TRBV9
D gene: NA
J gene: TRBJ2-1
clone size: NA
CDR3 DNA: TGTGCCAGCATCGTAGCTACGCCCACCCTACTATTGAATGAGCAGTTCTTC
CDR3 protein: CASIVATPTLLLNEQFF

CDR3 length: 15
V gene: TRBV7-9
D gene: NA
J gene: TRBJ1-1
clone size: many
CDR3 DNA: TGTGCCAGCAGCGCCCTCCTCATTCCCCACACTGAAGCTTTCTTT
CDR3 protein: CASSALLIPHTEAFF

CDR3 length: 15
V gene: TRBV5-1
D gene: TRBD2
J gene: TRBJ2-7
clone size: many
CDR3 DNA: TGCGCCAGCAGCCCCGGACTAGCGGGAGGTTTCGAGCAGTACTTC
CDR3 protein: CASSPGLAGGFEQYF

CDR3 length: 14
V gene: TRBV20-1
D gene: NA
J gene: TRBJ2-4
clone size: many
CDR3 DNA: TGCAGTGCCCTAGGTTGGGGAGCCAAAAACATTCAGTACTTC
CDR3 protein: CSALGWGAKNIQYF

CDR3 length: 13
V gene: TRBV25-1
D gene: NA
J gene: TRBJ2-1
clone size: many
CDR3 DNA: TGTGCCAGCAGTGCCCGAAGGTCCAATGAGCAGTTCTTC
CDR3 protein: CASSARRSNEQFF

CDR3 length: 16
V gene: TRBV20-1
D gene: NA
J gene: TRBJ1-1
clone size: few
CDR3 DNA: TGCAGTGCTAGAGATGGCCGGGGGCTGCCGAACACTGAAGCTTTCTTT
CDR3 protein: CSARDGRGLPNTEAFF

CDR3 length: 12
V gene: TRBV6-5
D gene: TRBD1
J gene: TRBJ2-2
clone size: few
CDR3 DNA: TGTGCCAGCACCGACAGGGACGGGGAGCTGTTTTTT
CDR3 protein: CASTDRDGELFF

CDR3 length: 14
V gene: TRBV18
D gene: NA
J gene: TRBJ2-2
clone size: many
CDR3 DNA: TGTGCCAGCTCACAGGGACTTAACACCGGGGAGCTGTTTTTT
CDR3 protein: CASSQGLNTGELFF

CDR3 length: 15
V gene: TRBV30
D gene: TRBD1
J gene: TRBJ1-1
clone size: many
CDR3 DNA: TGTGCCTGGAGTCACCTCAGACAGGGTGGAACTGAAGCTTTCTTT
CDR3 protein: CAWSHLRQGGTEAFF

CDR3 length: 14
V gene: TRBV9
D gene: TRBD2
J gene: TRBJ2-1
clone size: many
CDR3 DNA: TGTGCCAGCAGCGGCGGGAGTAGGGACAATGAGCAGTTCTTC
CDR3 protein: CASSGGSRDNEQFF

CDR3 length: 14
V gene: TRBV28
D gene: NA
J gene: TRBJ2-7
clone size: few
CDR3 DNA: TGTGCCAGCAGTTTAGCTAGCGTGCATGGCGAGCAGTACTTC
CDR3 protein: CASSLASVHGEQYF

CDR3 length: 12
V gene: TRBV29-1
D gene: NA
J gene: TRBJ2-3
clone size: NA
CDR3 DNA: TGCAGCGTTGACGGGGGCACAGATACGCAGTATTTT
CDR3 protein: CSVDGGTDTQYF

CDR3 length: 15
V gene: TRBV18
D gene: NA
J gene: TRBJ1-1
clone size: few
CDR3 DNA: TGTGCCAGCTCACCTGTTTCAGGAACGTACACTGAAGCTTTCTTT
CDR3 protein: CASSPVSGTYTEAFF

CDR3 length: 13
V gene: TRBV27
D gene: NA
J gene: TRBJ2-5
clone size: NA
CDR3 DNA: TGTGCCAGCAGGCCCCGTGGGGGAGAGACCCAGTACTTC
CDR3 protein: CASRPRGGETQYF

CDR3 length: 14
V gene: TRBV12-3/TRBV12-4
D gene: NA
J gene: TRBJ2-5
clone size: NA
CDR3 DNA: TGTGCCAGCAGTTACGGCGGGGATCAAGAGACCCAGTACTTC
CDR3 protein: CASSYGGDQETQYF

CDR3 length: 19
V gene: TRBV7-6
D gene: TRBD1
J gene: TRBJ1-1
clone size: few
CDR3 DNA: TGTGCCAGCAGCTTAGATTTGTCGGGACAGGGATCTATTAACACTGAAGCTTTCTTT
CDR3 protein: CASSLDLSGQGSINTEAFF

CDR3 length: 16
V gene: TRBV28
D gene: NA
J gene: TRBJ2-7
clone size: NA
CDR3 DNA: TGTGCCAGCAGTCCCGCCGGGACGCCAAAGGTCGACGAGCAGTACTTC
CDR3 protein: CASSPAGTPKVDEQYF

CDR3 length: 12
V gene: TRBV20-1
D gene: NA
J gene: TRBJ2-7
clone size: NA
CDR3 DNA: TGCAGTGCTAGGTTACGGGAGCTCGAGCAGTACTTC
CDR3 protein: CSARLRELEQYF

CDR3 length: 13
V gene: TRBV3-1
D gene: NA
J gene: TRBJ2-1
clone size: few
CDR3 DNA: TGTGCCAGCAGCCAGACAAGGGACACTGAGCAGTTCTTC
CDR3 protein: CASSQTRDTEQFF

CDR3 length: 15
V gene: TRBV30
D gene: NA
J gene: TRBJ2-5
clone size: NA
CDR3 DNA: TGTGCCTGGAGTGTACGGGGGAATACCCAAGAGACCCGGTACTTC
CDR3 protein: CAWSVRGNTQETRYF

CDR3 length: 16
V gene: TRBV18
D gene: TRBD2
J gene: TRBJ2-7
clone size: NA
CDR3 DNA: TGTGCCAGCTCAACCTCCGGACTAGCGGGAAGTATTGAGCAGTACTTC
CDR3 protein: CASSTSGLAGSIEQYF

CDR3 length: 15
V gene: TRBV3-1
D gene: NA
J gene: TRBJ2-1
clone size: NA
CDR3 DNA: TGTGCCAGCAGCCAAGGTCAGGCGGGCTACAATGAGCAGTTCTTC
CDR3 protein: CASSQGQAGYNEQFF

CDR3 length: 13
V gene: TRBV7-7
D gene: NA
J gene: TRBJ1-5
clone size: NA
CDR3 DNA: TGTGCTAGCAGCTTAAATGCGGGGCAGCCCCAGCATTTT
CDR3 protein: CASSLNAGQPQHF

CDR3 length: 13
V gene: TRBV20-1
D gene: NA
J gene: TRBJ1-4
clone size: many
CDR3 DNA: TGCAGTGCCGAAAAACAGGGTTGGGAAAAACTGTTTTTT
CDR3 protein: CSAEKQGWEKLFF

CDR3 length: 15
V gene: TRBV28
D gene: NA
J gene: TRBJ2-3
clone size: many
CDR3 DNA: TGTGCCAGCAGTTTATTCCGCCAGATCACAGATACGCAGTATTTT
CDR3 protein: CASSLFRQITDTQYF

CDR3 length: 12
V gene: TRBV18
D gene: NA
J gene: TRBJ2-1
clone size: few
CDR3 DNA: TGTGCCAGCTCACCTTGGGCCCATGAGCAGTTCTTC
CDR3 protein: CASSPWAHEQFF

CDR3 length: 13
V gene: TRBV10-3
D gene: NA
J gene: TRBJ2-1
clone size: NA
CDR3 DNA: TGTGCCATCAGGAGCCTACGGTCTAATGAGCAGTTCTTC
CDR3 protein: CAIRSLRSNEQFF

CDR3 length: 14
V gene: TRBV6-2/TRBV6-3
D gene: TRBD2
J gene: TRBJ2-1
clone size: NA
CDR3 DNA: TGTGCCAGCATAGAGCGGGGGGGCCCCCAGGAGCAGTTCTTC
CDR3 protein: CASIERGGPQEQFF

CDR3 length: 14
V gene: TRBV7-6
D gene: NA
J gene: TRBJ2-2
clone size: few
CDR3 DNA: TGTGCCAGCAGCTTATTCCTGAACACCGGGGAGCTGTTTTTT
CDR3 protein: CASSLFLNTGELFF

CDR3 length: 16
V gene: TRBV6-6
D gene: NA
J gene: TRBJ2-1
clone size: NA
CDR3 DNA: TGTGCCAGCAGTTACTCGAGTGAGTTCTCCTACAATGAGCAGTTCTTC
CDR3 protein: CASSYSSEFSYNEQFF

CDR3 length: 17
V gene: TRBV7-2
D gene: TRBD2
J gene: TRBJ2-7
clone size: many
CDR3 DNA: TGTGCCAGCAGTCAGCTCTTGGCGGGAGGGCCCAAGAGCGAGCAGTACTTC
CDR3 protein: CASSQLLAGGPKSEQYF

CDR3 length: 17
V gene: TRBV18
D gene: TRBD2
J gene: TRBJ2-5
clone size: many
CDR3 DNA: TGTGCCAGCTCACCACGTCGAGTAGCGGGGGGGCCGGAGACCCAGTACTTC
CDR3 protein: CASSPRRVAGGPETQYF

CDR3 length: 12
V gene: TRBV7-9
D gene: NA
J gene: TRBJ1-5
clone size: NA
CDR3 DNA: TGTGCCAGCAACAGCCTTGGGCAGCCCCAGCATTTT
CDR3 protein: CASNSLGQPQHF

CDR3 length: 20
V gene: TRBV7-9
D gene: TRBD2
J gene: TRBJ2-3
clone size: NA
CDR3 DNA: TGTGCCAGCAGACCCACCTGGACTAGCGGGAGGGCCGGTAGCACAGATACGCAGTATTTT
CDR3 protein: CASRPTWTSGRAGSTDTQYF

CDR3 length: 16
V gene: TRBV7-9
D gene: TRBD1
J gene: TRBJ1-4
clone size: NA
CDR3 DNA: TGTGCCAGCAGCACGACCGGGACAGCTTTGGGGGAAAAACTGTTTTTT
CDR3 protein: CASSTTGTALGEKLFF

CDR3 length: 16
V gene: TRBV7-2
D gene: TRBD1
J gene: TRBJ2-5
clone size: many
CDR3 DNA: TGTGCCAGCAGCTTAGGAAGGGGACAGGGGTCAGAGACCCAGTACTTC
CDR3 protein: CASSLGRGQGSETQYF

CDR3 length: 16
V gene: TRBV24-1
D gene: TRBD1
J gene: TRBJ2-2
clone size: few
CDR3 DNA: TGTGCCACCACCGATGCGGGACAGGGGGACACCGGGGAGCTGTTTTTT
CDR3 protein: CATTDAGQGDTGELFF

CDR3 length: 17
V gene: TRBV12-3/TRBV12-4
D gene: TRBD1
J gene: TRBJ2-6
clone size: many
CDR3 DNA: TGTGCCAGCAGCCGGGACAGGGGAGGGTCTGGGGCCAACGTCCTGACTTTC
CDR3 protein: CASSRDRGGSGANVLTF

CDR3 length: 17
V gene: TRBV28
D gene: NA
J gene: TRBJ1-3
clone size: few
CDR3 DNA: TGTGCCAGCAGCAGCCCCTCGGACAGTGTCTCTGGAAACACCATATATTTT
CDR3 protein: CASSSPSDSVSGNTIYF

CDR3 length: 14
V gene: TRBV2
D gene: NA
J gene: TRBJ1-4
clone size: NA
CDR3 DNA: TGTGCCAGCAGTGAAGCGCCACAGGGTGAAAAACTGTTTTTT
CDR3 protein: CASSEAPQGEKLFF

CDR3 length: 13
V gene: TRBV3-1
D gene: NA
J gene: TRBJ2-2
clone size: many
CDR3 DNA: TGTGCCAGCAGCCAATCCAAGTCCGGGGAGCTGTTTTTT
CDR3 protein: CASSQSKSGELFF

CDR3 length: 16
V gene: TRBV10-3
D gene: NA
J gene: TRBJ2-1
clone size: NA
CDR3 DNA: TGTGCCATCAGGAGGGGCCCCGGAGTAAACTACAATGAGCAGTTCTTC
CDR3 protein: CAIRRGPGVNYNEQFF

CDR3 length: 14
V gene: TRBV5-5
D gene: TRBD1
J gene: TRBJ2-5
clone size: few
CDR3 DNA: TGTGCCAGCAGCGGGACAGGGGTCCAAGAGACCCAGTACTTC
CDR3 protein: CASSGTGVQETQYF

CDR3 length: 15
V gene: TRBV20-1
D gene: TRBD1
J gene: TRBJ2-1
clone size: many
CDR3 DNA: TGCAGTGCTAGACCAGGGGGTCCCAGTCACAATGAGCAGTTCTTC
CDR3 protein: CSARPGGPSHNEQFF

CDR3 length: 18
V gene: TRBV7-2
D gene: TRBD2
J gene: TRBJ2-3
clone size: NA
CDR3 DNA: TGTGCCAGCAGCTCCCGGTTTAGCGGGGGGGCTAGCACAGATACGCAGTATTTT
CDR3 protein: CASSSRFSGGASTDTQYF

CDR3 length: 16
V gene: TRBV14
D gene: NA
J gene: TRBJ1-3
clone size: few
CDR3 DNA: TGTGCCAGCAGCCCGAGGACAGCAAACCCTGGAAACACCATATATTTT
CDR3 protein: CASSPRTANPGNTIYF

CDR3 length: 17
V gene: TRBV6-2/TRBV6-3
D gene: TRBD1
J gene: TRBJ2-6
clone size: many
CDR3 DNA: TGTGCCAGCAGTTACCCAGGGGGCGCCCCTGGGGCCAACGTCCTGACTTTC
CDR3 protein: CASSYPGGAPGANVLTF

CDR3 length: 17
V gene: TRBV6-2/TRBV6-3
D gene: NA
J gene: TRBJ2-6
clone size: few
CDR3 DNA: TGTGCCAGCAGTTACCGTATTTTGACTTCTGGGGCCAACGTCCTGACTTTC
CDR3 protein: CASSYRILTSGANVLTF

CDR3 length: 15
V gene: TRBV7-9
D gene: TRBD1
J gene: TRBJ2-7
clone size: few
CDR3 DNA: TGTGCCAGCAGCCGACCGGGACAGGCCATTTACGAGCAGTACTTC
CDR3 protein: CASSRPGQAIYEQYF

CDR3 length: 11
V gene: TRBV29-1
D gene: NA
J gene: TRBJ1-2
clone size: many
CDR3 DNA: TGCAGCGCCGCGGACGGGGATGGCTACACCTTC
CDR3 protein: CSAADGDGYTF

CDR3 length: 14
V gene: TRBV27
D gene: TRBD2
J gene: TRBJ2-1
clone size: NA
CDR3 DNA: TGTGCCAGCAGTTCACTAGCGGGAGGCTATGAGCAGTTCTTC
CDR3 protein: CASSSLAGGYEQFF

CDR3 length: 13
V gene: TRBV28
D gene: TRBD2
J gene: TRBJ2-7
clone size: many
CDR3 DNA: TGTGCCAGCAGCCTTGGACTAGCGGGTTCCCAGTACTTC
CDR3 protein: CASSLGLAGSQYF

CDR3 length: 15
V gene: TRBV7-2
D gene: NA
J gene: TRBJ1-3
clone size: few
CDR3 DNA: TGTGCCAGCAGCTCTGCTTGGGGATCTGGAAACACCATATATTTT
CDR3 protein: CASSSAWGSGNTIYF